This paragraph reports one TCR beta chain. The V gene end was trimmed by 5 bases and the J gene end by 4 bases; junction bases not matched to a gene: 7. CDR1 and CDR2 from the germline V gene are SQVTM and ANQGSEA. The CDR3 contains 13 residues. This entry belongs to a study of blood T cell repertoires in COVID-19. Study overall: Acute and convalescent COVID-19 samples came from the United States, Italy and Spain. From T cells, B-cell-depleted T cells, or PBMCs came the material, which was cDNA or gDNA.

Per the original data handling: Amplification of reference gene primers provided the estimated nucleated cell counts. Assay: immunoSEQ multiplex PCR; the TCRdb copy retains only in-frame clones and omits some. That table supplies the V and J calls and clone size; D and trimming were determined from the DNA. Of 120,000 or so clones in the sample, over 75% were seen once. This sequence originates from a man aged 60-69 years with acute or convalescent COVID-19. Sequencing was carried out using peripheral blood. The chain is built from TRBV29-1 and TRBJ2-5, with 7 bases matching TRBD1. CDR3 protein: CSVNRGLRETQYF. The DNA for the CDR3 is TGCAGCGTTAACAGGGGTTTGAGAGAGACCCAGTACTTC.